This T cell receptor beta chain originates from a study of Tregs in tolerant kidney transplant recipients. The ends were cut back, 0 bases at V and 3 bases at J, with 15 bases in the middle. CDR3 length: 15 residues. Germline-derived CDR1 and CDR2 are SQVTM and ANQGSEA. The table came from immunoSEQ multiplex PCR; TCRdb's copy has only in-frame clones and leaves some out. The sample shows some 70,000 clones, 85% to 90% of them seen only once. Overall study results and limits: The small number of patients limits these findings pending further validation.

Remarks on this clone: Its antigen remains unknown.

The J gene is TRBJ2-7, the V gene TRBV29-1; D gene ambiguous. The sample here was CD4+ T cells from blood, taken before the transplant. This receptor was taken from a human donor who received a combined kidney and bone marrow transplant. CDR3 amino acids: CSVEDAHVIDYEQYF. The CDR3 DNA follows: TGCAGCGTTGAAGATGCCCACGTTATAGACTACGAGCAGTACTTC.